This T cell receptor (beta chain) is from a study of prognosis after radiotherapy for stage I lung cancer. As for the study in general: Medical inoperability was considered to apply to all enrolled non-small cell lung cancer patients. With a biologically effective dose of at least 100 Gy, radiotherapy took the form of SBRT split into 3 to 5 fractions. Findings and limits, study-wide: Among patients who developed distant metastases, Shannon entropy after stereotactic body radiation therapy was lower.

The genomic DNA TCR beta CDR3 region underwent two rounds of multiplex PCR. First-round PCR employed TRBV- and TRBJ-specific primers for each gene. TCRdb re-called the multiplex PCR reads with MiXCR, one entry per CDR3 protein. The sample comprises more than 20,000 distinct CDR3 sequences, roughly 43% of which are singletons, and roughly a third rests with the top ten. Trimming at V came to 5 bases and at J to 1 base, leaving 15 bases not matched to a gene. This CDR3 is 17 amino acids long. Germline V lookup: CDR1 DFQATT, CDR2 SNEGSKA (reference sequence). By share, this clonotype ranks as medium-sized (0.01 to 0.1%). What it recognizes is unknown.

This receptor was identified in a donor aged 50 or older with non-small cell lung cancer. Material: PBMCs, obtained before or after stereotactic body radiation therapy (not recorded which). The chain employs TRBV20-1 and TRBJ1-2, with 8 bases fitting TRBD1. CDR3: CSAVAPGQEDINYGYTF. In DNA, the CDR3 is TGCAGTGCTGTAGCGCCGGGACAGGAGGATATTAACTATGGCTACACCTTC.